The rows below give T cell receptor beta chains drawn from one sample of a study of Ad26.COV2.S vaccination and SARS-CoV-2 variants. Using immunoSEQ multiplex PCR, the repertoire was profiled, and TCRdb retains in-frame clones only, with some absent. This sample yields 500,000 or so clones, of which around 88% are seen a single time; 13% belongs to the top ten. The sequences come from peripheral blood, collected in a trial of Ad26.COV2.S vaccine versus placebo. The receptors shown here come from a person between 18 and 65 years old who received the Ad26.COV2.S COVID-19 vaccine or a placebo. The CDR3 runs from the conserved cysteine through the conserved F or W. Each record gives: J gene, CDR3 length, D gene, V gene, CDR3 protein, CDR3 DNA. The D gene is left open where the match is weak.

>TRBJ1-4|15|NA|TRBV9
CASSPAGATNEKLFF
TGTGCCAGCAGCCCGGCCGGTGCAACTAATGAAAAACTGTTTTTT
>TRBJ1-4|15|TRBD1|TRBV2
CASSPLTGVNEKLFF
TGTGCCAGCAGTCCCCTGACAGGGGTTAATGAAAAACTGTTTTTT
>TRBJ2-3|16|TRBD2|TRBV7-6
CASNYGLAGVADTQYF
TGTGCCAGCAACTACGGGCTAGCGGGAGTGGCAGATACGCAGTATTTT
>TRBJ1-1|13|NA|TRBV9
CASSVVAEPEAFF
TGTGCCAGCAGCGTAGTCGCGGAACCTGAAGCTTTCTTT
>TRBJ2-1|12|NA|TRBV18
CASSRTLNEQFF
TGTGCCAGCTCACGGACCCTAAATGAGCAGTTCTTC
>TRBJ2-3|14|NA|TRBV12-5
CASGFSGRTDTQYF
TGTGCTAGTGGTTTTTCAGGGCGCACAGATACGCAGTATTTT
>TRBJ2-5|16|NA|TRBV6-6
CASSYSAGTTNKAQYF
TGTGCCAGCAGTTACTCGGCAGGGACAACTAATAAGGCCCAGTACTTC
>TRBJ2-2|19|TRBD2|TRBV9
CASSEPRTSGSGNTGELFF
TGTGCCAGCAGCGAGCCCCGAACTAGCGGGAGTGGGAACACCGGGGAGCTGTTTTTT
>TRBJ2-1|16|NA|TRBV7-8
CASKAPGSREYNEQFF
TGTGCCAGCAAGGCCCCTGGTAGCAGGGAGTACAATGAGCAGTTCTTC
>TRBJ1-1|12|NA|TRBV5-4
CASSSKNTEAFF
TGTGCCAGCAGCTCGAAGAACACTGAAGCTTTCTTT
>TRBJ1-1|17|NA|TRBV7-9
CASSSPRSYRAKTEAFF
TGTGCCAGCAGCTCCCCTCGGTCCTACAGGGCGAAGACTGAAGCTTTCTTT